This note documents a single TCR beta chain sequence. The antigen remains undetermined. Trimming removed 5 bases at V and 1 base at J, with 9 bases between. CDR1 is SEHNR and CDR2 is FQNEAQ in the germline V gene (reference sequence). CDR3 length equals 13 residues. This entry belongs to a study of shared clonotypes between healthy human individuals. In the study overall: CD8 memory received one plate per donor, CD8 naive two, CD4 memory three and CD4 naive three. Overall study findings and caveats: Clonotypes shared by all four donors outscored non-shared clonotypes in generation probability. Sharing across a few donors was seen in 4.5% to 5.5% of naive CD4 clonotypes.

Generated by immunoSEQ multiplex PCR, the TCRdb table keeps only in-frame clones and is missing some. The sample gives roughly 2 million clones, over 85% of which show up once; roughly 0.13% is in the top ten. CD45RA+ naive and CD45RA-negative memory subsets were separated from CD4+ cells. The sample consisted of naive CD4+ T cells sorted from blood. Documented subset: CD45RA+ positively selected. V and J are TRBV7-9 and TRBJ2-7; tentatively, D is TRBD1 or TRBD2 (5 bases each). The clonotype comes from a man between 18 and 35 years old in good health. The CDR3 coding sequence is TGTGCCAGCAGCGTCAGGGAGTCCTACGAGCAGTACTTC. It specifies CASSVRESYEQYF. Using reference TRBV7-9 and TRBJ2-7 for the parts outside the CDR3, the full variable domain is DTGVSQNPRHKITKRGQNVTFRCDPISEHNRLYWYRQTLGQGPEFLTYFQNEAQLEKSRLLSDRFSAERPKGSFSTLEIQRTEQGDSAMYLCASSVRESYEQYFGPGTRLTVT.